These 23 T cell receptor beta chains came from one sample sequenced in a study of T-cell memory formation after mild COVID-19. Using its own MiXCR run on the 5' RACE reads, TCRdb lists one record per CDR3 protein. The repertoire holds 470,000 or so distinct CDR3 sequences, around a sixth seen once, with around 12% in the top ten. Sequenced sample: PBMCs or a T cell subset sorted from them (not recorded which). The receptors originated from an adult woman who had mild COVID-19 (a few samples of this study predate the infection). Cell type and time point are not known.

The table lists this clonotype with a few counts. This chain links TRBV6-5 with TRBJ2-3, with TRBD2 as a possible D gene (6 bases). CDR1 is MNHEY and CDR2 is SVGAGI in the germline V gene. The CDR3 covers 15 residues. The V end lost 5 bases, the J end lost 1 base, and 13 bases lay between the germline ends. DNA for the CDR3: TGTGCCAGCAGTGCAAGGCCGGGGGGCACAGATACGCAGTATTTT. Protein sequence: CASSARPGGTDTQYF.

V usage is TRBV30 and J usage is TRBJ2-5; D could derive from TRBD1 or TRBD2 (5 bases each). The CDR3 is 12 amino acids. Looked up from germline, CDR1 is GTSNPN and CDR2 is SVGIG (reference sequence). Trimming shortened V by 0 bases and J by 11 bases, and 13 bases separated the two germline ends. CDR3 region: CAWSVMGRGQYF. The CDR3 nucleotides read TGTGCCTGGAGTGTAATGGGGCGCGGGCAGTACTTC.

Ten or more counts support this clonotype. The V gene is TRBV6-6, the J gene TRBJ2-1; no firm D call. This CDR3 comprises 13 residues. Trimming took 3 bases from V and 4 from J, leaving 7 bases between them. Germline V gene lookup returns CDR1 MNHNY and CDR2 SVGAGI (reference sequence). The CDR3 here is CASSYTSYNEQFF. DNA for the CDR3: TGTGCCAGCAGTTATACATCTTACAATGAGCAGTTCTTC.

This chain connects TRBV12-3 or TRBV12-4 to TRBJ1-1, with a weak D call TRBD1 (5 bases). V lost 6 bases and J 0 bases, leaving 14 bases between the germline ends. This CDR3 comprises 15 residues. In DNA form, the CDR3 reads TGTGCCAGCAGGACCCTAACAGGAATGAACACTGAAGCTTTCTTT. This codes for CASRTLTGMNTEAFF.

This CDR3 reads CASSQTVLGSGAFF. CDR3 in DNA: TGCGCCAGCAGCCAGACGGTTTTAGGGAGTGGAGCTTTCTTT. This chain uses TRBV5-1 with TRBJ1-1; D is unresolved. The germline V gene has CDR1 SGHRS and CDR2 YFSETQ. V shed 4 bases and J shed 10 bases, with 20 bases lying between them. This CDR3 is built from 14 residues.

The count of this clonotype is one. The DNA of the CDR3 is TGCGCCAGCAGGGGGAAGGGACAGGGCACTGAAGCTTTCTTT. This codes for CASRGKGQGTEAFF. This chain connects TRBV5-1 to TRBJ1-1; 9 positions match TRBD1. Germline CDR1 and CDR2: SGHRS and YFSETQ. Unmatched junction bases numbered 6, after V lost 5 bases and J lost 4 bases. This CDR3 comprises 14 residues.

The V and J genes are TRBV5-6 and TRBJ2-2, with no clear D. V was shortened by 5 bases and J by 1 base, with 3 bases between the two germline ends. Germline assignment: CDR1 SGHDT and CDR2 YYEEEE. This CDR3 is built from 12 residues. CDR3 nucleotide sequence: TGTGCCAGCAGGGAGAACACCGGGGAGCTGTTTTTT. Its protein product is CASRENTGELFF.

The table lists this clonotype with a few counts. This chain joins TRBV12-3 or TRBV12-4 and TRBJ1-4; a possible D gene is TRBD1 (5 bases). There are 15 residues in the CDR3. Trimming removed 7 bases at V and 6 bases at J, with 18 bases between. This CDR3 is CASTQSGGVDEKLFF. For the CDR3, the DNA is TGTGCCAGCACCCAAAGTGGGGGGGTGGATGAAAAACTGTTTTTT.

The chain uses TRBV7-9 and TRBJ2-1; no clear D. Trimming took off 1 base at V and 8 bases at J, with 6 bases between the two ends. The CDR3 extends over 12 amino acids. The germline CDR1 and CDR2 sequences are SEHNR and FQNEAQ (reference sequence). The CDR3, as DNA: TGTGCCAGCAGCTTAGGTTCCCATGAGCAGTTCTTC. Protein: CASSLGSHEQFF. Complete variable domain (other parts from reference TRBV7-9 and TRBJ2-1): DTGVSQNPRHKITKRGQNVTFRCDPISEHNRLYWYRQTLGQGPEFLTYFQNEAQLEKSRLLSDRFSAERPKGSFSTLEIQRTEQGDSAMYLCASSLGSHEQFFGPGTRLTVL.

The rearrangement uses TRBV18 and TRBJ2-1; D is ambiguous. CDR3 length: 16 residues. Trimming shortened V by 3 bases and J by 0 bases, and 12 bases separated the two germline ends. The germline V gene has CDR1 KGHSH and CDR2 LQKENI. CDR3 protein: CASSPTKSSSYNEQFF. CDR3 DNA sequence: TGTGCCAGCTCACCGACGAAGTCGAGCTCCTACAATGAGCAGTTCTTC.

The CDR3: CASTDTQETQYF. The CDR3 region has the DNA TGTGCCAGCACCGATACCCAAGAGACCCAGTACTTC. V usage is TRBV12-3 or TRBV12-4 and J usage is TRBJ2-5; D uncertain. Trimming removed 7 bases at V and 1 base at J, with 7 bases between. The CDR3 length is 12 residues.

This clonotype came up a few times. The chain joins TRBV3-1 to TRBJ1-3, with D perhaps matching TRBD1 (5 bases). Germline CDR1 reads LGHDT; CDR2 reads YNNKEL (reference sequence). Trimming removed 2 bases at V and 4 bases at J, with 15 bases between. CDR3 length equals 16 residues. The CDR3 bases are TGTGCCAGCAGCCAATTCGTGGGGGTAACGGGAAACACCATATATTTT. This gives the protein CASSQFVGVTGNTIYF. Supplemented by reference TRBV3-1 and TRBJ1-3, the full variable domain reads DTAVSQTPKYLVTQMGNDKSIKCEQNLGHDTMYWYKQDSKKFLKIMFSYNNKELIINETVPNRFSPKSPDKAHLNLHINSLELGDSAVYFCASSQFVGVTGNTIYFGEGSWLTVV.

This clonotype was detected a few times. The rearrangement joins TRBV13 to TRBJ2-1; TRBD2 agrees at 11 bases. The V segment lost 4 bases and the J segment 7 bases; nucleotides outside the gene matches: 6. Germline V gives CDR1 PRHDT, CDR2 FYEKMQ (reference sequence). This CDR3 has 15 amino acids. The CDR3 sequence is CASSYSGGARNEQFF. As DNA, the CDR3 is TGTGCCAGCAGCTATAGCGGGGGGGCCAGGAATGAGCAGTTCTTC. Variable domain in full (rest from reference TRBV13 and TRBJ2-1): AAGVIQSPRHLIKEKRETATLKCYPIPRHDTVYWYQQGPGQDPQFLISFYEKMQSDKGSIPDRFSAQQFSDYHSELNMSSLELGDSALYFCASSYSGGARNEQFFGPGTRLTVL.

This clonotype was picked up a small number of times. The rearrangement uses TRBV5-6 and TRBJ2-3; 13 positions agree with TRBD2. Trimming at V came to 4 bases and at J to 0 bases, leaving 11 bases not matched to a gene. Germline V gene data show CDR1 as SGHDT and CDR2 as YYEEEE. The CDR3 length is 19 residues. The CDR3 region has the DNA TGTGCCAGCAGCGGAGCTCGGACTAGCGGGGGCCCGAGCACAGATACGCAGTATTTT. Residues: CASSGARTSGGPSTDTQYF.

This clonotype showed up just a few times. The chain uses TRBV29-1 and TRBJ2-7; D gene unclear. The length of the CDR3 is 12 residues. CDR1 and CDR2 (germline): SQVTM, ANQGSEA. The germline V and J ends were trimmed by 6 bases and 2 bases, with 11 bases remaining between them. The CDR3 DNA reads TGCAGCGTCGAGGACGGCACCTACGAGCAGTACTTC. Protein: CSVEDGTYEQYF.

V and J are TRBV20-1 and TRBJ1-5, with a possible D match to TRBD1 (6 bases). The V gene's germline CDR1 is DFQATT and CDR2 SNEGSKA (reference sequence). V was trimmed by 0 bases and J by 10 bases, leaving 16 bases between them. CDR3 length equals 14 residues. The CDR3 DNA reads as TGCAGTGCTAGAGAGGGGGCCCCTTATCGACCCCAGCATTTT. The encoded protein is CSAREGAPYRPQHF.

V and J are TRBV7-9 and TRBJ1-3; TRBD1 might be the D (6 bases). Germline-derived CDR1 and CDR2 are SEHNR and FQNEAQ (reference sequence). There are 16 residues in the CDR3. The ends were cut back, 4 bases at V and 0 bases at J, with 13 bases in the middle. The CDR3 reads CASSYEGQYSGNTIYF. The CDR3 bases are TGTGCCAGCAGCTATGAAGGACAGTACTCTGGAAACACCATATATTTT.

The CDR3 nucleotides read TGCAGCGCCACGGGACAGGGCCTGTACGAGCAGTACTTC. As protein: CSATGQGLYEQYF. The chain uses TRBV29-1 and TRBJ2-7; 9 bases align to TRBD1. CDR1 is SQVTM, CDR2 ANQGSEA, per germline. This CDR3 contains 13 residues. V gave up 7 bases and J gave up 4 bases; unmatched junction bases: 8.

This clonotype was seen only a few times. The chain recombines TRBV11-2 with TRBJ2-2; 10 bases fit TRBD1. There are 16 residues in the CDR3. Germline trimming cut 6 bases from V and 3 bases from J; bases unmatched to any gene: 7. Germline CDR1 SGHAT, CDR2 FQNNGV. This chain's CDR3 is CASSPGQGRYTGELFF. CDR3 bases: TGTGCCAGCAGTCCGGGACAGGGGCGATACACCGGGGAGCTGTTTTTT. Together with reference TRBV11-2 and TRBJ2-2, the CDR3 gives the full variable domain: EAGVAQSPRYKIIEKRQSVAFWCNPISGHATLYWYQQILGQGPKLLIQFQNNGVVDDSQLPKDRFSAERLKGVDSTLKIQPAKLEDSAVYLCASSPGQGRYTGELFFGEGSRLTVL.

This clonotype was detected only a few times. The rearrangement links TRBV24-1 to TRBJ2-2, with D unresolved. CDR1 is KGHDR, CDR2 SFDVKD, per germline. V was pared by 4 bases and J by 0 bases, with 20 bases between. The length of the CDR3 is 19 residues. The chain's CDR3 is CATSDPPGDGQPNTGELFF. The DNA of the CDR3 is TGTGCCACCAGTGACCCCCCAGGAGATGGGCAACCGAACACCGGGGAGCTGTTTTTT.

The J gene is TRBJ2-7, the V gene TRBV4-3; 10 nucleotides align to TRBD1. The V gene end was trimmed by 0 bases and the J gene end by 3 bases; junction bases not matched to a gene: 2. Germline CDR1 reads LGHNA; CDR2 reads YSLEER. The CDR3 is made up of 15 amino acids. CDR3 amino acids: CASSQETGGNYEQYF. The CDR3, as DNA: TGCGCCAGCAGCCAAGAGACAGGGGGCAACTACGAGCAGTACTTC.

The rearrangement links TRBV12-3 or TRBV12-4 to TRBJ1-3; D gene uncertain. V was cut by 3 bases and J by 2 bases, with 11 bases left in between. This CDR3 is 15 amino acids long. The CDR3 protein is CASSLAAFPGNTIYF. CDR3 nucleotide sequence: TGTGCCAGCAGTTTGGCCGCATTCCCTGGAAACACCATATATTTT.

The V gene is TRBV4-3, the J gene TRBJ1-2; tentative D call: TRBD1 (5 bases). V lost 0 bases and J 4 bases, leaving 12 bases between the germline ends. Germline V lookup: CDR1 LGHNA, CDR2 YSLEER. The CDR3 is 15 amino acids. The DNA of the CDR3 is TGCGCCAGCAGCCAAGAGTTGGGGACTCTCTATGGCTACACCTTC. Its protein is CASSQELGTLYGYTF.